This T cell receptor beta chain was observed in a study of blood T cell repertoires in COVID-19. Study overall: Samples representing acute and convalescent COVID-19 were sourced from the United States, Italy and Spain. Sources were T cells, B-cell-depleted T cells, or PBMCs; the material itself was cDNA or gDNA.

The CDR3 contains 14 residues. Germline V gene data show CDR1 as MNHEY and CDR2 as SMNVEV (reference sequence). Trimming stripped 3 bases from V and 2 bases from J, with 11 bases between. As processed by the authors: Amplification of reference gene primers provided the estimated nucleated cell counts. Measured with immunoSEQ multiplex PCR; TCRdb has only the in-frame clones, and not every one. That table is the source of V, J and clone size, and D and trimming were worked out from the DNA. The sample lists tens of thousands of clones, about 89% occurring once. This sequence was found in a woman aged 45 to 65 in a cohort sampled during active COVID-19. The chain couples TRBV27 to TRBJ2-7, with D hard to call. Sequencing was performed on peripheral blood. The CDR3 reads CASSFRTGPYEQYF. CDR3 DNA: TGTGCCAGCAGTTTTCGTACTGGGCCCTACGAGCAGTACTTC.